Detailed here is one T cell receptor (beta chain). What it recognizes is unknown. The treatment denotes: around 19 received Ad26.COV2.S at low or high dose, single or two shots; a few received placebo; per-sample allocation not given. Day 63 after the first injection of vaccine or placebo was the sampling time. What was given as vaccine was an Ad26 vector encoding Wuhan-strain SARS-CoV-2 spike. CDR1 and CDR2 (germline): LGHDT, YNNKEL (reference sequence). V dropped 2 bases and J dropped 2 bases, with 12 bases sitting between them. The CDR3 has 15 residues. These data come from a study of Ad26.COV2.S vaccination and SARS-CoV-2 variants. Study-wide background: Into the muscle, Ad26.COV2.S was dosed once or twice, 56 days apart.

Study-wide results and limits: The analyses of TCR breadth and depth may have understated the size of total T cell responses. While placebo recipients had lower spike-specific TCR breadth, vaccine recipients had more.

TCRdb keeps only in-frame clones here, not all; method: immunoSEQ multiplex PCR. The sample lists approximately 400,000 clones, 83% occurring once. The TCR sequence derives from a person aged 18 to 65 who received the Ad26.COV2.S COVID-19 vaccine or a placebo. Sequenced here: peripheral blood, sampled in a trial of Ad26.COV2.S vaccine versus placebo. V usage is TRBV3-1 (or the pseudogene TRBV3-2) and J usage is TRBJ1-2, with D tentatively TRBD1 (5 bases). Here the CDR3 reads CASSQWGRLNYGYTF. CDR3 DNA: TGTGCCAGCAGCCAATGGGGGAGATTAAACTATGGCTACACCTTC.